The 24 T cell receptor beta chains reported below all come from one sample, sequenced in a study of T-cell memory formation after mild COVID-19. TCRdb analysed the 5' RACE reads with MiXCR anew, one entry per CDR3 protein. The sample shows approximately 65,000 distinct CDR3 sequences, about a tenth of them seen only once. The sequenced material came from PBMCs or a T cell subset sorted from them (not recorded which). The receptor source for this set is a man younger than 30 who had mild COVID-19 (a few samples of this study predate the infection). Cell type and time point are not known.

This clonotype was picked up many times. V is TRBV29-1 and J is TRBJ2-3; D is ambiguous. The CDR3 covers 11 residues. Per the germline V gene, CDR1 is SQVTM and CDR2 is ANQGSEA. V lost 1 base, J lost 6 bases, and 5 bases lay in between. The chain's CDR3 is CSVEGVDTQYF. The CDR3 DNA follows: TGCAGCGTTGAAGGTGTGGATACGCAGTATTTT.

The chain combines TRBV10-3 with TRBJ1-1; 8 bases match TRBD1. The V gene end was trimmed by 6 bases and the J gene end by 3 bases; junction bases not matched to a gene: 12. The CDR3 spans 16 residues. Germline lookup yields CDR1 ENHRY and CDR2 SYGVKD. This CDR3 reads CAIRGIGTGDDTEAFF. For the CDR3, the DNA is TGTGCCATCAGGGGCATTGGGACAGGAGATGACACTGAAGCTTTCTTT.

This clonotype was detected a few times. This chain uses TRBV5-5 with TRBJ2-1, with unresolved D. V was cut by 0 bases and J by 9 bases, with 13 bases left in between. This CDR3 has 14 amino acids. The V gene's germline CDR1 is SGHKS and CDR2 YYEKEE (reference sequence). The CDR3 sequence: CASSLGPRAGEQFF. CDR3 DNA sequence: TGTGCCAGCAGCTTGGGACCACGGGCAGGTGAGCAGTTCTTC.

This clonotype occurred many times. The V and J genes are TRBV5-1 and TRBJ2-7; 8 bases are a match to TRBD1. The trim removed 4 bases at V and 0 bases at J, leaving 9 bases unmatched. CDR1 is SGHRS and CDR2 is YFSETQ in the germline V gene. The CDR3 has 16 residues. CDR3 region: CASSGTLQGGSYEQYF. CDR3 in DNA: TGCGCCAGCAGCGGAACCTTACAGGGGGGCTCCTACGAGCAGTACTTC.

V gene TRBV7-6 combines with J gene TRBJ2-2; D uncertain. V gave up 4 bases and J gave up 6 bases, with 6 bases separating them. Germline V CDR1 and CDR2: SGHVS, FNYEAQ. The CDR3 sequence is 12 residues long. The CDR3 is CASSSDAGELFF. CDR3 DNA: TGTGCCAGCAGCTCGGACGCCGGGGAGCTGTTTTTT.

This chain joins TRBV11-2 and TRBJ2-1, with D possibly being TRBD2 (6 bases). The V end lost 8 bases, the J end lost 7 bases, and 15 bases lay between the germline ends. There are 13 residues in the CDR3. Germline-derived CDR1 and CDR2 are SGHAT and FQNNGV. The DNA of the CDR3 is TGTGCCAGCCGCCACGGGACTGTGAATGAGCAGTTCTTC. As protein: CASRHGTVNEQFF.

This clonotype was seen only a few times. The chain employs TRBV4-1 and TRBJ2-1; 8 bases match TRBD1. Germline lookup yields CDR1 MGHRA and CDR2 YSYEKL. The V and J ends lost 0 bases and 6 bases, in that order; junction bases with no gene match: 10. CDR3 size: 17 residues. As DNA, the CDR3 is TGCGCCAGCAGCCAAGATGAGCAGGGGGCGACCCTCAATGAGCAGTTCTTC. Its translation is CASSQDEQGATLNEQFF.

The V and J genes are TRBV7-2 and TRBJ2-1; TRBD2 matches at 11 bases. The CDR3 length is 15 residues. CDR1 SGHTA and CDR2 FQGNSA come from the germline V gene. Germline trimming cut 0 bases from V and 8 bases from J; bases unmatched to any gene: 3. CDR3 bases: TGTGCCAGCAGCTTAGCTAGCGGGGGGGCCTATGAGCAGTTCTTC. It encodes CASSLASGGAYEQFF.

This clonotype was found a few times. The rearrangement joins TRBV20-1 to TRBJ2-3, with 10 bases identical to TRBD2. This CDR3 has 14 residues. V shed 3 bases, J shed 1 base, and the junction held 1 base outside the gene matches. The V gene's germline CDR1 is DFQATT and CDR2 SNEGSKA (reference sequence). CDR3 loop: CSARLAGGTDTQYF. The CDR3 nucleotides are TGCAGTGCTAGGCTAGCGGGGGGCACAGATACGCAGTATTTT.

This clonotype was recorded many times. The chain recombines TRBV27 with TRBJ1-5; the match to TRBD1 covers 7 bases. The germline V gene encodes CDR1 MNHEY and CDR2 SMNVEV (reference sequence). The V segment lost 6 bases and the J segment 0 bases; nucleotides outside the gene matches: 5. CDR3 length: 15 amino acids. CDR3 DNA: TGTGCCAGCAGAGTGGGACAGATTAGCAATCAGCCCCAGCATTTT. Protein product: CASRVGQISNQPQHF.

The V gene is TRBV4-2, the J gene TRBJ1-6; possible D gene TRBD1, 5 bases. The CDR3 totals 16 residues. Per germline, CDR1 LGHNA and CDR2 YNFKEQ. The V gene lost 0 bases and the J gene lost 7 bases, with 13 bases spanning the gap. The CDR3 reads CASSQEVGAGNSPLHF. The CDR3 DNA reads as TGTGCCAGCAGCCAAGAGGTTGGGGCGGGCAATTCACCCCTCCACTTT.

This clonotype was detected many times. J is TRBJ2-5 and V is TRBV20-1; D ambiguous. V shed 4 bases and J shed 2 bases, with 14 bases lying between them. The CDR3 length is 14 residues. Germline CDR1 DFQATT, CDR2 SNEGSKA (reference sequence). CDR3 amino acids: CSATKGRAQETQYF. For the CDR3, the DNA is TGCAGTGCTACCAAAGGTCGAGCTCAAGAGACCCAGTACTTC.

This clonotype appeared a few times. This chain joins TRBV5-6 and TRBJ1-5; D is possibly TRBD1 (5 bases). CDR1 SGHDT and CDR2 YYEEEE come from the germline V gene. Trimming removed 0 bases from V and 9 bases from J, with 13 bases in between. This CDR3 comprises 14 residues. For the CDR3, the DNA is TGTGCCAGCAGCTTGGCCACGACTGGGGGGCCCCAGCATTTT. It translates to CASSLATTGGPQHF.

This clonotype turned up a few times. The CDR3 DNA reads as TGCGCCAGCAGCTTGGCCGGCCGAGGGGGAGGAGAGACCCAGTACTTC. As protein: CASSLAGRGGGETQYF. V gene TRBV5-1 combines with J gene TRBJ2-5, with D perhaps being TRBD1 or TRBD2 (6 bases each). Trimming removed 0 bases from V and 4 bases from J, with 16 bases in between. CDR1 is SGHRS and CDR2 is YFSETQ in the germline V gene. CDR3 length: 16 amino acids.

This clonotype has at least ten counts. The chain uses TRBV11-2 and TRBJ2-7, with TRBD1 identical over 7 bases. The CDR3 consists of 14 residues. V shed 4 bases, J shed 1 base, and the junction held 4 bases outside the gene matches. Per germline, CDR1 SGHAT and CDR2 FQNNGV. The CDR3 sequence: CASSYGTESYEQYV. The CDR3 region has the DNA TGTGCCAGCAGCTACGGGACAGAGTCCTACGAGCAGTACGTC.

This clonotype was seen many times. The rearrangement uses TRBV6-2 or TRBV6-3 and TRBJ2-6, with D uncertain. Trimming shortened V by 6 bases and J by 1 base, and 4 bases separated the two germline ends. Per germline, CDR1 MNHEY and CDR2 SVGEGT. There are 13 residues in the CDR3. This CDR3 is CASRLSGANVLTF. In nucleotides, the CDR3 is TGTGCCAGCAGGCTATCTGGGGCCAACGTCCTGACTTTC.

This clonotype was detected only a few times. The rearrangement joins TRBV7-2 to TRBJ1-2; unclear D gene. In germline, CDR1 is SGHTA, CDR2 FQGNSA. The CDR3 covers 13 residues. Trimming pared 4 bases from V and 4 bases from J, leaving 10 bases between. CDR3 nucleotide sequence: TGTGCCAGCAGCTCGACGTTTGGCTATGGCTACACCTTC. Amino acids: CASSSTFGYGYTF.

V and J are TRBV4-2 and TRBJ2-7; TRBD1 aligns across 7 bases. CDR1 is LGHNA and CDR2 is YNFKEQ in the germline V gene. The CDR3 spans 15 residues. Germline trimming cut 3 bases from V and 4 bases from J; bases unmatched to any gene: 9. CDR3 loop: CASSQEPGQSYEQYF. CDR3 coding DNA: TGTGCCAGCAGCCAGGAACCGGGACAGTCGTACGAGCAGTACTTC.

There are many counts of this clonotype. CDR3 DNA: TGTGCCAGCAGCTTAAACAGGGGGCGCAGAGGCTACACCTTC. It is translated as CASSLNRGRRGYTF. The chain links TRBV7-2 to TRBJ1-2; 9 nucleotides align to TRBD1. There are 14 residues in the CDR3. Germline V gives CDR1 SGHTA, CDR2 FQGNSA. Germline trimming cut 2 bases from V and 8 bases from J; bases unmatched to any gene: 6.

This clonotype was seen a handful of times. The chain combines TRBV7-2 with TRBJ2-5; 7 bases are a match to TRBD2. Germline loops: CDR1 SGHTA, CDR2 FQGNSA. This CDR3 is 15 amino acids long. After removal of 7 bases from V and 0 bases from J, the junction contained 8 bases not matched to a gene. The CDR3 protein is CASTSAGVDQETQYF. In DNA form, the CDR3 reads TGTGCCAGCACCTCGGCGGGGGTAGACCAAGAGACCCAGTACTTC.

In its sample, this clonotype was seen many times. The chain joins TRBV5-1 to TRBJ2-5; no firm D call. V gave up 0 bases and J gave up 2 bases, with 11 bases separating them. This CDR3 has 15 amino acids. Looked up from germline, CDR1 is SGHRS and CDR2 is YFSETQ. CDR3 DNA: TGCGCCAGCAGCTTGGAACCTACAAGGCAAGAGACCCAGTACTTC. Protein product: CASSLEPTRQETQYF.

This clonotype came up many times. The rearrangement joins TRBV5-1 to TRBJ2-2, with TRBD1 as a possible D gene (6 bases). V lost 3 bases, J lost 5 bases, and 11 bases lay in between. Germline V CDR1 and CDR2: SGHRS, YFSETQ. The CDR3 totals 14 residues. The CDR3 nucleotides read TGCGCCAGCAGCTCAAAGGGGGAGACCGGGGAGCTGTTTTTT. Amino acids: CASSSKGETGELFF.

In this sample, this clonotype turned up a few times. The rearrangement uses TRBV4-3 and TRBJ1-2; 8 nucleotides agree with TRBD1. This CDR3 region has 15 residues. Germline values: CDR1 LGHNA, CDR2 YSLEER. Germline trimming cut 2 bases from V and 4 bases from J; bases unmatched to any gene: 6. The CDR3 here is CASSQQTGAFYGYTF. CDR3 DNA: TGCGCCAGCAGCCAACAGACAGGGGCGTTCTATGGCTACACCTTC.

In this sample, this clonotype turned up a few times. The chain is built from TRBV7-9 and TRBJ2-5, with a weak D call TRBD1 (5 bases). Germline V lookup: CDR1 SEHNR, CDR2 FQNEAQ (reference sequence). This CDR3 contains 15 residues. V lost 1 base and J 5 bases, leaving 14 bases between the germline ends. This chain's CDR3 is CASSLEQAVLETQYF. DNA for the CDR3: TGTGCCAGCAGCTTAGAACAGGCCGTACTGGAGACCCAGTACTTC.